A single sample is the source of the 25 T cell receptor beta chains below, sequenced in a study of shared clonotypes between healthy human individuals. Produced via immunoSEQ multiplex PCR; TCRdb's table is partial and in-frame only. The sample consists of 2 million to 2.5 million clones, under 97% of them appearing once. The sample taken for sequencing was naive CD4+ T cells sorted from blood. Subset specified: CD45RA+ positively selected. The source is a man aged 18 to 29 in good health.

CDR3: CSVEAGGGDEQFF. For the CDR3, the DNA is TGCAGCGTTGAAGCAGGGGGTGGGGATGAGCAGTTCTTC. The V call is TRBV29-1, the J call TRBJ2-1; the match to TRBD1 covers 7 bases. This CDR3 region has 13 residues. Looked up from germline, CDR1 is SQVTM and CDR2 is ANQGSEA. V trimming: 1 base; J trimming: 8 bases; junction bases outside the gene matches: 5.

The sample holds one count of this clone. DNA for the CDR3: TGTGCCAGCAGGCAGTCGGCTGGGGCCAACGTCCTGACTTTC. Its protein is CASRQSAGANVLTF. The V and J genes are TRBV2 and TRBJ2-6; D is ambiguous. Germline V gene lookup returns CDR1 SNHLY and CDR2 FYNNEI. Trimming cost V 6 bases and J 2 bases, with 8 bases left between them. This CDR3 has 14 amino acids.

This clone has a single count. The sample carries other DNA sequences with the same CDR3. This chain joins TRBV5-1 and TRBJ2-7; D perhaps matches TRBD2 (7 bases). The V gene's germline CDR1 is SGHRS and CDR2 YFSETQ. The CDR3 is made up of 14 amino acids. With 4 bases removed from V and 1 base from J, the gap between germline ends came to 12 bases. CDR3 in amino acids: CASSGGDTSYEQYF. The CDR3 coding sequence is TGCGCCAGCAGCGGGGGGGACACTTCCTACGAGCAGTACTTC.

The chain carries TRBV10-3 and TRBJ2-5; 11 bases agree with TRBD1. CDR1 ENHRY and CDR2 SYGVKD come from the germline V gene. V lost 10 bases and J lost 4; bases outside the gene matches: 8. This CDR3 spans 14 amino acids. In DNA, the CDR3 is TGTGCCACCGGACAGGGGGCTGTGGGAGAGACCCAGTACTTC. Protein sequence: CATGQGAVGETQYF.

This clone was detected only once. The J gene is TRBJ2-7, the V gene TRBV18; 9 nucleotides line up with TRBD1. The CDR3 extends over 14 amino acids. V lost 5 bases, J lost 3 bases, and 5 bases stayed unmatched. Germline lookup yields CDR1 KGHSH and CDR2 LQKENI. CDR3 amino acids: CASSSGTGIYEQYF. The DNA for the CDR3 is TGTGCCAGCTCATCCGGGACAGGGATCTACGAGCAGTACTTC.

V usage is TRBV9 and J usage is TRBJ2-3; TRBD2 matches at 8 bases. CDR1 and CDR2 from the germline V gene are SGDLS and YYNGEE. CDR3 length: 14 amino acids. V dropped 0 bases and J dropped 7; count of bases not matched to a gene: 4. CDR3: CASSVEAGGNTQYF. The CDR3, as DNA: TGTGCCAGCAGCGTAGAGGCGGGAGGTAATACGCAGTATTTT.

The chain is built from TRBV30 and TRBJ1-2; D is ambiguous. CDR3 length equals 11 residues. Germline V gene data show CDR1 as GTSNPN and CDR2 as SVGIG (reference sequence). V dropped 7 bases and J dropped 8 bases, with 14 bases sitting between them. CDR3 in amino acids: CAFLEMGGYTF. CDR3 bases: TGTGCCTTCCTTGAGATGGGCGGCTACACCTTC.

The V gene is TRBV7-2, the J gene TRBJ2-7; D possibly corresponds to TRBD2 (6 bases). The ends were cut back, 6 bases at V and 2 bases at J, with 17 bases in the middle. This CDR3 contains 15 residues. The germline gives CDR1 SGHTA, CDR2 FQGNSA. In nucleotides, the CDR3 is TGTGCCAGCAGTCCCGGTGGGCGGGAAGCCTACGAGCAGTACTTC. It is translated as CASSPGGREAYEQYF. Together with reference TRBV7-2 and TRBJ2-7, the CDR3 gives the full variable domain: GAGVSQSPSNKVTEKGKDVELRCDPISGHTALYWYRQSLGQGLEFLIYFQGNSAPDKSGLPSDRFSAERTGGSVSTLTIQRTQQEDSAVYLCASSPGGREAYEQYFGPGTRLTVT.

The V call is TRBV21-1, the J call TRBJ2-1; TRBD2 was called by the table and not checked on the DNA. TRBV21-1 is reported as a pseudogene. The CDR3 totals 16 residues. Here the CDR3 DNA reads TGTGCCAGCAGCAAAGTAACGAGCGGGGGTTTCAATGAGCAGTTCTTC. The encoded protein is CASSKVTSGGFNEQFF.

The chain combines TRBV5-1 with TRBJ1-3; D is undetermined. The V gene's germline CDR1 is SGHRS and CDR2 YFSETQ. The CDR3 is 14 amino acids. The V end lost 2 bases, the J end lost 3 bases, and 9 bases lay between the germline ends. The CDR3 here is CASSLAYGGNTIYF. DNA for the CDR3: TGCGCCAGCAGCTTAGCTTATGGTGGAAACACCATATATTTT.

As concerns this clone: This specimen includes other DNA sequences encoding the same CDR3. The V gene is TRBV5-1, the J gene TRBJ2-2; no firm D call. The V gene lost 0 bases and the J gene lost 5 bases, with 5 bases spanning the gap. This CDR3 contains 13 residues. From germline, CDR1 is SGHRS and CDR2 YFSETQ. The CDR3: CASSLAVTGELFF. The CDR3 region has the DNA TGCGCCAGCAGCTTGGCCGTTACCGGGGAGCTGTTTTTT. Together with reference TRBV5-1 and TRBJ2-2, the CDR3 gives the full variable domain: KAGVTQTPRYLIKTRGQQVTLSCSPISGHRSVSWYQQTPGQGLQFLFEYFSETQRNKGNFPGRFSGRQFSNSRSEMNVSTLELGDSALYLCASSLAVTGELFFGEGSRLTVL.

Of note for this clone: Within the sample, other DNA sequences also encode this same CDR3. The CDR3 protein is CASSLGSADTQYF. The CDR3 DNA follows: TGCGCCAGCAGCTTGGGTAGCGCAGATACGCAGTATTTT. V gene TRBV5-1 combines with J gene TRBJ2-3, with D perhaps TRBD2 (5 bases). Germline CDR1 and CDR2: SGHRS and YFSETQ. V lost 0 bases and J lost 4, with 6 bases in between. CDR3 length: 13 amino acids.

The chain couples TRBV10-3 to TRBJ2-1; 8 bases align to TRBD2. Germline V CDR1 and CDR2: ENHRY, SYGVKD. Unmatched junction bases numbered 7, after V lost 3 bases and J lost 6 bases. The CDR3 is 15 residues long. The DNA for the CDR3 is TGTGCCATCAGTGAAACTAGCGGACTAACCAATGAGCAGTTCTTC. Its protein product is CAISETSGLTNEQFF.

The genes are TRBV28 and TRBJ1-1, with D unresolved. Germline-derived CDR1 and CDR2 are MDHEN and SYDVKM. Trimming pared 5 bases from V and 1 base from J, leaving 8 bases between. There are 13 residues in the CDR3. As DNA, the CDR3 is TGTGCCAGCAGTCCGACCGGGAACACTGAAGCTTTCTTT. Amino acid sequence: CASSPTGNTEAFF.

V usage is TRBV2 and J usage is TRBJ2-2; 10 bases fit TRBD2. Germline values: CDR1 SNHLY, CDR2 FYNNEI. The junction had 3 bases not matched to a gene; V was cut back by 4 bases and J by 4 bases. The CDR3 has 15 amino acids. DNA of the CDR3: TGTGCCAGCAGTGGGAGCGGGAGGGCCACCGGGGAGCTGTTTTTT. The encoded protein is CASSGSGRATGELFF.

J is TRBJ2-5 and V is TRBV25-1; no firm D call. CDR1 is MGHDK and CDR2 is SYGVNS in the germline V gene. The CDR3 totals 13 residues. V lost 4 bases, J lost 4 bases, and 10 bases lay in between. CDR3 protein: CASSAWQVETQYF. The CDR3 region has the DNA TGTGCCAGCAGTGCTTGGCAGGTAGAGACCCAGTACTTC.

The CDR3 reads CASSLQGQGRGNEKLFF. The CDR3, as DNA: TGTGCCAGCAGTCTCCAAGGACAGGGGAGGGGAAATGAAAAACTGTTTTTT. This chain uses TRBV5-6 with TRBJ1-4; 9 positions match TRBD1. The germline V gene has CDR1 SGHDT and CDR2 YYEEEE. CDR3 length equals 17 residues. Unmatched junction bases numbered 13, after V lost 5 bases and J lost 5 bases.

The chain has TRBV5-6 and TRBJ2-2; 9 bases fit TRBD2. The trim removed 4 bases at V and 6 bases at J, leaving 7 bases unmatched. The CDR3 totals 15 residues. Looked up from germline, CDR1 is SGHDT and CDR2 is YYEEEE. CDR3 loop: CASSRQGLAAGELFF. The CDR3 nucleotides are TGTGCCAGCAGCCGACAGGGACTAGCAGCCGGGGAGCTGTTTTTT.

As for this clone: Other DNA sequences in this sample translate to the same CDR3. The chain is built from TRBV5-4 and TRBJ2-5; TRBD2 might be the D (6 bases). The CDR3 contains 14 residues. Germline CDR1 and CDR2: SGHNT and YYREEE (reference sequence). Trimming stripped 1 base from V and 5 bases from J, with 12 bases between. Here the CDR3 DNA reads TGTGCCAGCAGCTTGCCCAGCCGGGGGGAGACCCAGTACTTC. It specifies CASSLPSRGETQYF.

To note about this clone: This sample includes further DNA sequences coding for the same CDR3. The V gene is TRBV9, the J gene TRBJ1-1; the match to TRBD1 covers 7 bases. V lost 4 bases to trimming and J lost 1 base; unmatched junction nucleotides: 4. The CDR3 has 14 residues. Germline CDR1 is SGDLS and CDR2 is YYNGEE. The CDR3 spells CASSPGTANTEAFF. The CDR3 DNA is TGTGCCAGCAGCCCCGGGACAGCGAACACTGAAGCTTTCTTT.

About this clone itself: Other DNA sequences in this specimen translate into the identical CDR3. The chain has TRBV10-3 and TRBJ2-6; D uncertain. CDR1 ENHRY and CDR2 SYGVKD come from the germline V gene. Trimming shortened V by 3 bases and J by 4 bases, and 4 bases separated the two germline ends. The CDR3 contains 13 residues. This CDR3 reads CAISESGANVLTF. DNA of the CDR3: TGTGCCATCAGTGAATCGGGGGCCAACGTCCTGACTTTC.

In regard to this clone: The same CDR3 arises from other DNA sequences in this sample as well. This chain links TRBV6-4 with TRBJ2-2, with TRBD1 identical over 7 bases. The germline gives CDR1 MRHNA, CDR2 SNTAGT. CDR3 length: 16 amino acids. V was pared by 3 bases and J by 0 bases, with 4 bases of the junction left unmatched. The chain's CDR3 is CASSEQGPPNTGELFF. In DNA form, the CDR3 reads TGTGCCAGCAGTGAACAGGGGCCCCCGAACACCGGGGAGCTGTTTTTT.

The chain is built from TRBV30 and TRBJ1-4; the D gene is possibly TRBD1 (5 bases). Trimming cost V 4 bases and J 6 bases, with 15 bases left between them. This CDR3 has 14 residues. Looked up from germline, CDR1 is GTSNPN and CDR2 is SVGIG (reference sequence). This CDR3 is CAWTRDARDEKLFF. CDR3 nucleotide sequence: TGTGCCTGGACAAGGGACGCGCGAGATGAAAAACTGTTTTTT.

Concerning this clone: Other DNA variants within this sample encode the same CDR3. The rearrangement joins TRBV20-1 to TRBJ2-7, with 7 bases fitting TRBD2. Per the germline V gene, CDR1 is DFQATT and CDR2 is SNEGSKA (reference sequence). The CDR3 is 10 amino acids. J lost 7 bases, V lost 3 bases, and 0 bases had no gene match. The CDR3: CSARREEQYF. The CDR3 region has the DNA TGCAGTGCTAGGCGGGAGGAGCAGTACTTC.

V and J are TRBV6-1 and TRBJ2-7; 9 nucleotides match TRBD1. Per the germline V gene, CDR1 is MNHNS and CDR2 is SASEGT. The CDR3 has 15 residues. Germline trimming cut 7 bases from V and 3 bases from J; bases unmatched to any gene: 10. The CDR3 here is CASTPLGTGIYEQYF. The CDR3 region has the DNA TGTGCCAGCACTCCTTTAGGGACAGGGATCTACGAGCAGTACTTC.